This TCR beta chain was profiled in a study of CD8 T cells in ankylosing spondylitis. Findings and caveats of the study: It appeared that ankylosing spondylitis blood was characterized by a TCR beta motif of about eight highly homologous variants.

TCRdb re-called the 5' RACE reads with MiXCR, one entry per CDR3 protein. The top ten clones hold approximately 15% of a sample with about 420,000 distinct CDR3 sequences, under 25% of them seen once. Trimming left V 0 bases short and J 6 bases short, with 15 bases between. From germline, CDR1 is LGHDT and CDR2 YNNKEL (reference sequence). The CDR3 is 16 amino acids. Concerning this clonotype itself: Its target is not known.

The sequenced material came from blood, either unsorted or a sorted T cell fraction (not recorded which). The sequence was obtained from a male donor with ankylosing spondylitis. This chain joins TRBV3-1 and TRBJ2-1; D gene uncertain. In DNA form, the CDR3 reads TGTGCCAGCAGCCAAGAAGCCGTCCCCCTCGGCAATGAGCAGTTCTTC. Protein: CASSQEAVPLGNEQFF.